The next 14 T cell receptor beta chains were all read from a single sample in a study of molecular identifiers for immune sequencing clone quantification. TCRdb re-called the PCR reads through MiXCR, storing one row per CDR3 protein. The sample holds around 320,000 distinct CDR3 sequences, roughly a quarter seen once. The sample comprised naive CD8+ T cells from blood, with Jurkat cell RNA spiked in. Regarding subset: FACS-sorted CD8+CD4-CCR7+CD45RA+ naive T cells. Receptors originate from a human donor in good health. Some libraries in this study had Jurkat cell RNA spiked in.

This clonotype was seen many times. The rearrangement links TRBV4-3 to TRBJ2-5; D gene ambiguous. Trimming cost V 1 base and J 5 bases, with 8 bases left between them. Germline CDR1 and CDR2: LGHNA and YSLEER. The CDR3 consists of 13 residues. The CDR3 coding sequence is TGCGCCAGCAGCCAAGCGCTTATGGAGACCCAGTACTTC. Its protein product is CASSQALMETQYF.

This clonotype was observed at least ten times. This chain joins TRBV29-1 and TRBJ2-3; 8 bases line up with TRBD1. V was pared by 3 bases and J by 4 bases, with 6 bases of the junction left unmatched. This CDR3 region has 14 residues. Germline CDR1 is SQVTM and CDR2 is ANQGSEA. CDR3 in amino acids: CSVDGDRGADTQYF. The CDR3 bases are TGCAGCGTTGATGGAGACAGGGGTGCAGATACGCAGTATTTT.

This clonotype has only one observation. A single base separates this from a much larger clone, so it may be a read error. CDR3 residues: CASSRSVPGQGEGYTF. The DNA of the CDR3 is TGTGCCAGCAGTCGATCGGTCCCGGGACAGGGTGAGGGCTACACCTTC. The chain carries TRBV12-3 or TRBV12-4 and TRBJ1-2; 9 bases match TRBD1. Germline trimming cut 5 bases from V and 8 bases from J; bases unmatched to any gene: 15. This CDR3 comprises 16 residues.

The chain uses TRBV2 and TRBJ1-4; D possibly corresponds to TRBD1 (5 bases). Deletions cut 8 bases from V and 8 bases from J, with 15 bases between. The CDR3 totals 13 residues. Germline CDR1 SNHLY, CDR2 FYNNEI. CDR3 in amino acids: CASGGIRGEKLFF. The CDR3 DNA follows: TGTGCCAGCGGTGGGATTCGGGGCGAAAAACTGTTTTTT.

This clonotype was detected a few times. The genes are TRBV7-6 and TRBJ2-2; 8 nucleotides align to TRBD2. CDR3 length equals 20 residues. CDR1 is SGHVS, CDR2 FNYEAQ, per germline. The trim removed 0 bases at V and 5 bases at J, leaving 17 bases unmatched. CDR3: CASSLASGLAVTPRTGELFF. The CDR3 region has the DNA TGTGCCAGCAGCTTAGCTTCCGGACTAGCAGTGACACCCCGGACCGGGGAGCTGTTTTTT.

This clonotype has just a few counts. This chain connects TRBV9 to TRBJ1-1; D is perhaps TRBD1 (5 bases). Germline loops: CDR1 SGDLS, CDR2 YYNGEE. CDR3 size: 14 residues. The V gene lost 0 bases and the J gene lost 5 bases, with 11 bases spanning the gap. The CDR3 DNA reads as TGTGCCAGCAGCGTAGGGGGGACGGGGACTGAAGCTTTCTTT. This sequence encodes CASSVGGTGTEAFF.

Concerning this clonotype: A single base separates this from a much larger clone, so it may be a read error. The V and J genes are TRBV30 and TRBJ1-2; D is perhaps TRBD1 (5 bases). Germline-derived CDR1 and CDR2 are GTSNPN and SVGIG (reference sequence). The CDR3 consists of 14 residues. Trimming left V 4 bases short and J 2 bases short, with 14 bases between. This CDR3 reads CAWNEGPGNYGYTF. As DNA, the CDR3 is TGTGCCTGGAATGAAGGGCCAGGGAACTATGGCTACACCTTC.

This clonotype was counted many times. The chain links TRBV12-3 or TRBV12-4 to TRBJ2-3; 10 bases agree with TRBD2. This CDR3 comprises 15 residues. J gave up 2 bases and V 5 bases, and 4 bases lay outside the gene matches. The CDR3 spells CASSLTSGLTDTQYF. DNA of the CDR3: TGTGCCAGCAGTCTGACTAGCGGGCTCACAGATACGCAGTATTTT.

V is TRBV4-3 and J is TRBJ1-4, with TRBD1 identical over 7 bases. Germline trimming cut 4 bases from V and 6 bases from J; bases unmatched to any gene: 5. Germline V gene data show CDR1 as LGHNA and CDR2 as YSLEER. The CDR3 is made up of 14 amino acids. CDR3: CASSPYRGDEKLFF. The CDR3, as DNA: TGCGCCAGCAGCCCTTACAGGGGTGATGAAAAACTGTTTTTT.

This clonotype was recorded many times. CDR3 DNA: TGTGCCGGAGCAGGCCCGGGAGGTTGGGACGAGCAGTACTTC. It yields the protein CAGAGPGGWDEQYF. The chain joins TRBV28 to TRBJ2-7; 7 bases fit TRBD2. The germline V gene has CDR1 MDHEN and CDR2 SYDVKM. The CDR3 runs 14 residues. Germline trimming cut 11 bases from V and 5 bases from J; bases unmatched to any gene: 15.

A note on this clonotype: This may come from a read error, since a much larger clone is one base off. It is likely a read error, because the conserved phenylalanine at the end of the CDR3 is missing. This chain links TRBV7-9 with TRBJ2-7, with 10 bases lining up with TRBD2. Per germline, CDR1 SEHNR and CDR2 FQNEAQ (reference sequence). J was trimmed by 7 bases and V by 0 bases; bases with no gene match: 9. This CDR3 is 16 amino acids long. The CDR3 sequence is CASSLAIAGGSMEQYS. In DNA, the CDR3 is TGTGCCAGCAGCTTAGCTATAGCGGGGGGTAGTATGGAGCAGTACTCC.

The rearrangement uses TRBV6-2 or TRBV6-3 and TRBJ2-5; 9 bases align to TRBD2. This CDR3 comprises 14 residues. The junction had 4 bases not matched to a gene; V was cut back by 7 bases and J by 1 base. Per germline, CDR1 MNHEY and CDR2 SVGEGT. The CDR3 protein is CASNLSGSQETQYF. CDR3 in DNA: TGTGCCAGCAACCTTAGCGGGAGCCAAGAGACCCAGTACTTC.

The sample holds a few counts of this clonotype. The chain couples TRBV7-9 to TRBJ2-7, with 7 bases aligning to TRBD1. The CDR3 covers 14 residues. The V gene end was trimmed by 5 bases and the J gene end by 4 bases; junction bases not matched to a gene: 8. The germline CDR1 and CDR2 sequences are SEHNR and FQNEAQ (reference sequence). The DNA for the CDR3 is TGTGCCAGCAGCGCCGGGACAGCAGGTTACGAGCAGTACTTC. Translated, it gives CASSAGTAGYEQYF.

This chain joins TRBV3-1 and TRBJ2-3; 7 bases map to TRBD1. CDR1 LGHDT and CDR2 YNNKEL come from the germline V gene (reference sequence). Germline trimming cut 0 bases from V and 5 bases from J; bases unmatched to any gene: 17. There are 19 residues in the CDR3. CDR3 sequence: CASSQERAVAGGFGDTQYF. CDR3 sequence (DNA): TGTGCCAGCAGCCAAGAAAGGGCTGTGGCAGGGGGATTCGGAGATACGCAGTATTTT.